This T cell receptor (beta chain) appears in the sequencing data of a study of shared clonotypes between healthy human individuals. CDR1 is MGHDK and CDR2 is SYGVNS in the germline V gene. CDR3 length equals 15 residues. V dropped 3 bases and J dropped 6; count of bases not matched to a gene: 9. This clone came up a few times. The antigen is undetermined. Findings and limits, study-wide: Inspection by rarefaction showed sorted-subset sequencing to be incomplete despite large depth. Sequencing depth was predicted to influence how clonotypes are shared among donors. Estimated clonotype richness was generally higher in naive than memory subsets.

Assay used: immunoSEQ multiplex PCR; TCRdb lists only in-frame clones, some missing. The repertoire has roughly 1,100,000 clones, 65% to 80% of them found once; the top ten carry less than 1.5%. This receptor was obtained from a man younger than 30 in good health. Sequenced: memory CD4+ T cells sorted from blood. The subset was: CD45RA-negative fraction. The chain uses TRBV25-1 and TRBJ2-5; 8 bases line up with TRBD2. CDR3: CASSDPQRGTKTQYF. CDR3 nucleotides: TGTGCCAGCAGTGATCCCCAGCGGGGGACAAAGACCCAGTACTTC.